A single T cell receptor beta chain is shown here with its context. Per the germline V gene, CDR1 is SGHRS and CDR2 is YFSETQ. Trimming at V came to 4 bases and at J to 6 bases, leaving 10 bases not matched to a gene. The CDR3 consists of 17 residues. The sample belongs to a study of blood T cell repertoires in COVID-19. Study-wide context: Collection of acute and convalescent COVID-19 samples took place in the United States, Italy and Spain. The cDNA or gDNA used as material had been derived from T cells, B-cell-depleted T cells, or PBMCs.

Measured with immunoSEQ multiplex PCR; TCRdb has only the in-frame clones, and not every one. The sample carries 370,000 or so clones, more than 65% recorded once. The chain links TRBV5-1 to TRBJ2-3, with TRBD2 identical over 14 bases. The sequenced sample consisted of peripheral blood. This clonotype was obtained from a human donor with acute or convalescent COVID-19. The donor label of this sample is uncertain. CDR3 sequence reads: CASSPTMGLAGADTQYF. The CDR3 bases are TGCGCCAGCAGCCCCACTATGGGACTAGCGGGAGCGGATACGCAGTATTTT.